The table lists the clone carrying this TCR beta chain with a few counts. What it binds is unknown. Libraries were made from TCR beta cDNA, and they carried unique molecular identifiers. TCRdb redid the calling of the PCR reads with MiXCR, one entry per CDR3 protein. Here the sample spans roughly 800,000 distinct CDR3 sequences, 53% being singletons. This sample stems from a study of post-analysis software for immune sequencing data. The wider study: Included courses were relapsing-remitting and secondary progressive multiple sclerosis; progressive-relapsing multiple sclerosis was also included.

CDR3 length: 16 amino acids. Germline assignment: CDR1 LNHNV and CDR2 YYDKDF (reference sequence). The trim removed 0 bases at V and 9 bases at J, leaving 9 bases unmatched. Regarding the study as a whole: In patients, about 5 TRBV segments were more frequent than in controls, with TRBV5-6, TRBV5-1 and TRBV20-1 among them. Significantly lower normalized Chao1 diversity was found in patients with multiple sclerosis relative to controls. Same-batch preparations were strongly co-clustered by F measure.

The V gene is TRBV15, the J gene TRBJ2-1, with 9 bases identical to TRBD2. Sequenced input: blood. The TCR originated in a girl between 5 and 17 years old with multiple sclerosis. The CDR3 spells CATSRDVASGNAEQFF. DNA of the CDR3: TGTGCCACCAGCAGAGATGTGGCTAGCGGGAATGCTGAGCAGTTCTTC.